The 17 T cell receptor beta chains in this list originate from one sample, sequenced in a study of blood T cell repertoires in COVID-19. TCRdb's table, derived via immunoSEQ multiplex PCR, lists solely in-frame clones and lacks some. The repertoire holds roughly 100,000 clones, with approximately 89% as singletons. The specimen was peripheral blood. Receptors were obtained from a woman of 80 years or more with active COVID-19.

The CDR3 protein is CASSPLSSTDTQYF. Written as DNA, the CDR3 is TGTGCCAGCAGTCCTCTTTCTAGCACAGATACGCAGTATTTT. The J gene is TRBJ2-3, the V gene TRBV28; D gene ambiguous. Germline assignment: CDR1 MDHEN and CDR2 SYDVKM. V gave up 5 bases and J gave up 0 bases, with 9 bases separating them. This CDR3 region has 14 residues.

This clone has only a few counts. This chain connects TRBV6-6 to TRBJ2-7; D remains ambiguous. Between the trimmed V and J ends, which lost 10 bases and 1 base, there was a span of 14 bases. The CDR3 sequence is 13 residues long. Germline assignment: CDR1 MNHNY and CDR2 SVGAGI (reference sequence). The CDR3 is CATHRSGSYEQYF. For the CDR3, the DNA is TGTGCCACCCACCGGAGTGGATCCTACGAGCAGTACTTC.

The chain couples TRBV18 to TRBJ1-3, with D tentatively TRBD1 (6 bases). This CDR3 has 16 residues. Germline V gives CDR1 KGHSH, CDR2 LQKENI. V lost 3 bases to trimming and J lost 2 bases, with 14 bases between them. DNA of the CDR3: TGTGCCAGCTCACCCCGACAGGTTGGTGCTGGAAACACCATATATTTT. Amino acid sequence: CASSPRQVGAGNTIYF.

The chain uses TRBV19 and TRBJ1-5, with 9 bases identical to TRBD1. The V and J ends lost 5 bases and 7 bases, in that order; junction bases with no gene match: 9. CDR1 is LNHDA and CDR2 is SQIVND in the germline V gene (reference sequence). The CDR3 loop spans 15 amino acids. CDR3 sequence (DNA): TGTGCCAGTAGTCGGGGACAGGGTTATGACCAGCCCCAGCATTTT. Amino acid sequence: CASSRGQGYDQPQHF.

The J gene is TRBJ2-5, the V gene TRBV11-2; TRBD2 matches at 8 bases. Germline lookup yields CDR1 SGHAT and CDR2 FQNNGV. Trimming took 5 bases from V and 4 from J; bases not matched to a gene: 6. CDR3 length: 14 amino acids. CDR3 nucleotide sequence: TGTGCCAGCAGCCTGCCCGGGGGGGGAGAGACCCAGTACTTC. As protein: CASSLPGGGETQYF.

The rearrangement uses TRBV7-2 and TRBJ2-5, with TRBD1 identical over 7 bases. The CDR3 covers 13 residues. CDR1 is SGHTA, CDR2 FQGNSA, per germline. The junction had 2 bases not matched to a gene; V was cut back by 5 bases and J by 2 bases. CDR3 sequence (DNA): TGTGCCAGCAGCGCGGACAGGCAAGAGACCCAGTACTTC. Translated: CASSADRQETQYF. The variable domain in full, with the rest retrieved from reference TRBV7-2 and TRBJ2-5, is GAGVSQSPSNKVTEKGKDVELRCDPISGHTALYWYRQSLGQGLEFLIYFQGNSAPDKSGLPSDRFSAERTGGSVSTLTIQRTQQEDSAVYLCASSADRQETQYFGPGTRLLVL.

This clone appeared a few times. CDR3 protein: CASSVGDSSEQFF. The CDR3 nucleotides are TGTGCCAGCAGCGTAGGTGATAGCAGTGAGCAGTTCTTC. This sequence joins TRBV9 and TRBJ2-1; D is undetermined. Trimming stripped 0 bases from V and 9 bases from J, with 10 bases between. Germline V gene sequence: CDR1 SGDLS, CDR2 YYNGEE. The CDR3 is 13 amino acids.

The V gene is TRBV7-2, the J gene TRBJ1-6, with D tentatively TRBD1 (5 bases). The length of the CDR3 is 16 residues. V was trimmed by 1 base and J by 7 bases, leaving 14 bases between them. Germline assignment: CDR1 SGHTA and CDR2 FQGNSA. The CDR3: CASSLGGRQWNSPLHF. CDR3 in DNA: TGTGCCAGCAGCTTAGGAGGTCGACAGTGGAATTCACCCCTCCACTTT.

The V gene is TRBV4-1, the J gene TRBJ2-1; D gene ambiguous. CDR3 length: 13 residues. V was trimmed by 4 bases and J by 8 bases, leaving 12 bases between them. Per the germline V gene, CDR1 is MGHRA and CDR2 is YSYEKL. The CDR3 bases are TGCGCCAGCAGCCCCCCGGAGCTCTATGAGCAGTTCTTC. Amino acids: CASSPPELYEQFF.

A single count supports this clone. The V and J genes are TRBV6-2 or TRBV6-3 and TRBJ1-2; maybe TRBD1 (5 bases). V was pared by 3 bases and J by 2 bases, with 13 bases between. CDR3 length: 15 residues. Germline V gene data show CDR1 as MNHEY and CDR2 as SVGEGT. The CDR3 reads CASSYSQGLNYGYTF. The CDR3, as DNA: TGTGCCAGCAGTTATTCCCAGGGACTCAACTATGGCTACACCTTC.

V gene TRBV29-1 combines with J gene TRBJ2-5; D remains unclear. V was trimmed by 2 bases and J by 0 bases, leaving 22 bases between them. This CDR3 has 18 residues. Looked up from germline, CDR1 is SQVTM and CDR2 is ANQGSEA. Here the CDR3 DNA reads TGCAGCGTTGAACACCTCCGTAAGCGTTACAAGTACCAAGAGACCCAGTACTTC. This sequence encodes CSVEHLRKRYKYQETQYF.

The rearrangement links TRBV7-9 to TRBJ2-7; TRBD2 is a possible D gene (6 bases). Germline CDR1 reads SEHNR; CDR2 reads FQNEAQ (reference sequence). This CDR3 region has 13 residues. Trimming stripped 5 bases from V and 4 bases from J, with 12 bases between. CDR3 in DNA: TGTGCCAGCAGCATTAGCGGTGGTTACGAGCAGTACTTC. Protein sequence: CASSISGGYEQYF.

The chain is built from TRBV4-3 and TRBJ2-3; D uncertain. The CDR3 extends over 17 amino acids. Trimming removed 0 bases from V and 2 bases from J, with 15 bases in between. The germline CDR1 and CDR2 sequences are LGHNA and YSLEER. The CDR3 DNA follows: TGCGCCAGCAGCCAAGATACCTACAGTTCCCCCACAGATACGCAGTATTTT. It encodes CASSQDTYSSPTDTQYF.

The rearrangement links TRBV9 to TRBJ2-3; D is unresolved. Germline V gene data show CDR1 as SGDLS and CDR2 as YYNGEE. V shed 3 bases and J shed 0 bases, with 11 bases lying between them. This CDR3 is 15 amino acids long. CDR3 sequence: CASSDRVSSTDTQYF. In DNA, the CDR3 is TGTGCCAGCAGCGACCGAGTTTCTAGCACAGATACGCAGTATTTT.

In its sample, this clone was seen once. V gene TRBV19 combines with J gene TRBJ2-7, with 13 bases aligning to TRBD2. Trimming at V came to 6 bases and at J to 7 bases, leaving 9 bases not matched to a gene. CDR1 and CDR2 (germline): LNHDA, SQIVND (reference sequence). The CDR3 extends over 15 amino acids. The CDR3 loop is CASSPGLAGASEQYF. The CDR3 nucleotides are TGTGCCAGTAGCCCTGGACTAGCGGGAGCAAGTGAGCAGTACTTC.

The chain joins TRBV28 to TRBJ1-2; 8 bases align to TRBD1. The CDR3 length is 13 residues. V gave up 7 bases and J gave up 4 bases; unmatched junction bases: 5. CDR1 is MDHEN and CDR2 is SYDVKM in the germline V gene. In nucleotides, the CDR3 is TGTGCCAGCACTAGGACAGGGTCCTATGGCTACACCTTC. This encodes CASTRTGSYGYTF.

The chain has TRBV5-6 and TRBJ2-7, with 7 bases aligning to TRBD2. CDR1 is SGHDT and CDR2 is YYEEEE in the germline V gene. The CDR3 loop spans 14 amino acids. Trimming took 2 bases from V and 3 from J; bases not matched to a gene: 5. CDR3 sequence (DNA): TGTGCCAGCAGCTTTCTGGGCGGGAGCTACGAGCAGTACTTC. Translating gives CASSFLGGSYEQYF.